These T cell receptor beta chains were read from a single sample in a study of shared clonotypes between healthy human individuals. Repertoires were generated with immunoSEQ multiplex PCR, while TCRdb's copy carries only in-frame clones and drops some. Of approximately 2,200,000 clones listed, under 95% are singletons. The material sequenced was naive CD8+ T cells from PBMCs. The receptors here all came from a man younger than 35 in good health. Some clones in this sample may be carry-over from other donors' samples. Each CDR3 is given with its conserved first and last residue. D genes are given only for firm matches.

D gene | V gene | CDR3 protein
TRBD1 | TRBV11-1 | CASSLGRGRNYEQYF
NA | TRBV6-5 | CASRSAGESYEQYF
NA | TRBV6-5 | CASSIQGGIVYEQYF
TRBD2 | TRBV7-2 | CASSSRPHYSGTHYEQYF
NA | TRBV27 | CASSLEGRDYEQYF
NA | TRBV11-2 | CASSIVTLPLYNEQFF
NA | TRBV27 | CASKGGTEAFF
TRBD1 | TRBV10-3 | CAISEPIRQGRVGTQYF
NA | TRBV7-6 | CASSLAGGDGELFF
NA | TRBV28 | CASSLSRAFSYNTEAFF
TRBD1 | TRBV7-9 | CASSSFTGGSYNEQFF
NA | TRBV5-4 | CASGSGTPYEQYF
NA | TRBV5-1 | CASSLGTNTEAFF
NA | TRBV19 | CASGTPTYGYTF
TRBD2 | TRBV4-2 | CASSWGEGTYEQYF
TRBD1 | TRBV27 | CASSPGQNSYNEQFF
NA | TRBV28 | CASSLPDISNQPQHF
TRBD1 | TRBV2 | CASSPEDRGSYEQYF
TRBD2 | TRBV27 | CASSPNPASGRTDTQYF
NA | TRBV5-4 | CASSFRGPNTEAFF
NA | TRBV27 | CASSLSGYSTNEQFF
NA | TRBV5-1 | CASSPGDTQYF